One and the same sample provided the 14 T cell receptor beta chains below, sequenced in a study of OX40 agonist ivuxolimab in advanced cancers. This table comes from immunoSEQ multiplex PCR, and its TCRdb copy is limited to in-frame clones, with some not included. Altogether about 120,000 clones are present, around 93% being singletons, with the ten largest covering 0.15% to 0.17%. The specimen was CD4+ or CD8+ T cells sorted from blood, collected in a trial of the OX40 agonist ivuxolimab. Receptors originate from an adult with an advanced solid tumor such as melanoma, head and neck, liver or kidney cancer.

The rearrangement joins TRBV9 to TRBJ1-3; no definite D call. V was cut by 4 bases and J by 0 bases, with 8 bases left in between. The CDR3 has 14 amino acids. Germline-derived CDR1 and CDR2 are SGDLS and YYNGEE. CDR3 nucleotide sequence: TGTGCCAGCAGCCCTCGGACCTCTGGAAACACCATATATTTT. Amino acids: CASSPRTSGNTIYF.

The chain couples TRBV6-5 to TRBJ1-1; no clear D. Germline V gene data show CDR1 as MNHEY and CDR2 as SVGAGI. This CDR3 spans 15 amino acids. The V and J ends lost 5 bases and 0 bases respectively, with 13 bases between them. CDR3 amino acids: CASSKVPIMNTEAFF. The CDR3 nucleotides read TGTGCCAGCAGTAAGGTCCCTATCATGAACACTGAAGCTTTCTTT.

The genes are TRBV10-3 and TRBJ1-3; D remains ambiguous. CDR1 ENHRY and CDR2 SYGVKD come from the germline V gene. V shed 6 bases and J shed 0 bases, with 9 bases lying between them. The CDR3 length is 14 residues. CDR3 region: CAIRAASSGNTIYF. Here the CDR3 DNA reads TGTGCCATCAGGGCGGCAAGCTCTGGAAACACCATATATTTT.

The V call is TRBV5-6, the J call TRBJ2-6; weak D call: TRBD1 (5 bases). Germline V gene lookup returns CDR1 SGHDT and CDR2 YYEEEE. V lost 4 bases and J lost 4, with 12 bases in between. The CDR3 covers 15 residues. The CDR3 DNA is TGTGCCAGCAGCAACCCAGGGCCCGGGGCCAACGTCCTGACTTTC. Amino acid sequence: CASSNPGPGANVLTF.

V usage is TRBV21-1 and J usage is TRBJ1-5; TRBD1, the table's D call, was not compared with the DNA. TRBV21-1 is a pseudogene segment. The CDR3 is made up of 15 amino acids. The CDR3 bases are TGTGCCAGCAGCAAAGGGGACAACAGCAATCAGCCCCAGCATTTT. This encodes CASSKGDNSNQPQHF.

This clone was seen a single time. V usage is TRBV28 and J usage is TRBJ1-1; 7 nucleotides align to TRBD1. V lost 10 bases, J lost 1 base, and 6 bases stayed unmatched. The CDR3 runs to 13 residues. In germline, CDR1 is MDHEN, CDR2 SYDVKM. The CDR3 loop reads CANRGRTNTEAFF. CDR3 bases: TGTGCCAACAGGGGAAGGACGAACACTGAAGCTTTCTTT. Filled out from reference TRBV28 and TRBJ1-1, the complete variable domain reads DVKVTQSSRYLVKRTGEKVFLECVQDMDHENMFWYRQDPGLGLRLIYFSYDVKMKEKGDIPEGYSVSREKKERFSLILESASTNQTSMYLCANRGRTNTEAFFGQGTRLTVV.

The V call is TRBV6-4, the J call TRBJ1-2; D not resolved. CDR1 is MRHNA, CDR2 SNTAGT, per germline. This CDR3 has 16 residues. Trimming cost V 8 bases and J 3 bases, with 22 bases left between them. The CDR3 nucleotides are TGTGCCAGCTCCCGCCACGGCTCTAAGACGGACTATGGCTACACCTTC. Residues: CASSRHGSKTDYGYTF.

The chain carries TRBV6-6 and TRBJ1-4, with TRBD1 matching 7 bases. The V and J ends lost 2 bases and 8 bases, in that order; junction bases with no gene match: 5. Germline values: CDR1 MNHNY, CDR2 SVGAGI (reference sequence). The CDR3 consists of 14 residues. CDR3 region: CASSYRDSREKLFF. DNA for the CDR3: TGTGCCAGCAGTTACCGGGACAGTAGGGAAAAACTGTTTTTT.

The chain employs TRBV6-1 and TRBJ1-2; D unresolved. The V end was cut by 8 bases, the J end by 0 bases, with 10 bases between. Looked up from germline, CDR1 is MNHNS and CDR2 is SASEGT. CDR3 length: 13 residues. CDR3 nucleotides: TGTGCCAGCGCCACCGGGACTAACTATGGCTACACCTTC. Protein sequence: CASATGTNYGYTF.

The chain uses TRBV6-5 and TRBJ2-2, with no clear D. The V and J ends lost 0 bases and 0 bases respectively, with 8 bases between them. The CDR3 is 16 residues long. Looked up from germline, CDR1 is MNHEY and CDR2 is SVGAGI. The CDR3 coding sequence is TGTGCCAGCAGTTACTCGGCAGGCGCGAACACCGGGGAGCTGTTTTTT. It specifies CASSYSAGANTGELFF.

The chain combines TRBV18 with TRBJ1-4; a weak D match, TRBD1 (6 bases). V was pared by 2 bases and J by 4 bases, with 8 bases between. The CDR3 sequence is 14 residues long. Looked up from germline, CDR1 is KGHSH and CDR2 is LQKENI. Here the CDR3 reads CASSPGGGNEKLFF. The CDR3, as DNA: TGTGCCAGCTCACCAGGAGGGGGTAATGAAAAACTGTTTTTT.

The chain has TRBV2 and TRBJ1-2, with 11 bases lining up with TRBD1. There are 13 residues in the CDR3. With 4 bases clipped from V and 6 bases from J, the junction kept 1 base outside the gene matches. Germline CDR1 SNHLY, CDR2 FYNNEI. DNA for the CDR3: TGTGCCAGCAGTGTGGACAGGGGGCATGGCTACACCTTC. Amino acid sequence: CASSVDRGHGYTF.

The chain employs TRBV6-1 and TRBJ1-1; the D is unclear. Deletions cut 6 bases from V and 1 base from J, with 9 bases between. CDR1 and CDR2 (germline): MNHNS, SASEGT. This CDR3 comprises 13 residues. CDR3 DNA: TGTGCCAGCAGGCCCACGGGGAACACTGAAGCTTTCTTT. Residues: CASRPTGNTEAFF.

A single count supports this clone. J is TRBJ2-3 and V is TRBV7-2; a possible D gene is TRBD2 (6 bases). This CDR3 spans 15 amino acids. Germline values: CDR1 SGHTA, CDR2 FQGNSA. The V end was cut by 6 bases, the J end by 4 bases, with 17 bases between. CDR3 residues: CASSSRRLGADTQYF. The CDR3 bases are TGTGCCAGCAGTTCTCGAAGACTAGGCGCAGATACGCAGTATTTT.